The 17 T cell receptor beta chains in this list originate from one sample, sequenced in a study of cytomegalovirus exposure and HLA in healthy donors. The PCR was carried out with 60 Vbeta primers and 13 Jbeta primers. Data came from immunoSEQ multiplex PCR; TCRdb stores just in-frame clones and leaves some out. The sample has some 150,000 clones; roughly 80% are singletons. The material sequenced was PBMCs. The receptor source for this set is a man in his thirties or forties in good health and CMV-seronegative.

This chain connects TRBV28 to TRBJ1-6, with 7 bases matching TRBD1. J gave up 3 bases and V 6 bases, and 5 bases lay outside the gene matches. Germline V gives CDR1 MDHEN, CDR2 SYDVKM. This CDR3 is built from 15 residues. In nucleotides, the CDR3 is TGTGCCAGCAGCCAAAACAGGGGCTATAATTCACCCCTCCACTTT. This codes for CASSQNRGYNSPLHF.

The rearrangement uses TRBV5-1 and TRBJ1-2; 7 bases are shared with TRBD1. The CDR3 has 17 residues. Trimming cost V 4 bases and J 0 bases; bases outside gene matches: 12. The germline V gene encodes CDR1 SGHRS and CDR2 YFSETQ. CDR3 region: CASSREGAGVSNYGYTF. The CDR3 coding sequence is TGCGCCAGCAGCCGTGAGGGGGCGGGTGTGTCTAACTATGGCTACACCTTC.

This chain connects TRBV6-5 to TRBJ2-3; 9 bases fit TRBD1. This CDR3 comprises 15 residues. The V and J ends lost 2 bases and 3 bases, in that order; junction bases with no gene match: 3. Germline V gene data show CDR1 as MNHEY and CDR2 as SVGAGI. The CDR3 nucleotides read TGTGCCAGCAGTTACGGGACAGGGTATACAGATACGCAGTATTTT. It translates to CASSYGTGYTDTQYF.

The rearrangement uses TRBV6-6 and TRBJ1-1; D gene uncertain. The CDR3 covers 14 residues. Trimming shortened V by 2 bases and J by 7 bases, and 14 bases separated the two germline ends. Per germline, CDR1 MNHNY and CDR2 SVGAGI (reference sequence). The CDR3 here is CASSYAYEGGEAFF. Here the CDR3 DNA reads TGTGCCAGCAGTTACGCCTATGAGGGCGGTGAAGCTTTCTTT.

The chain couples TRBV27 to TRBJ2-5; D gene unclear. Per germline, CDR1 MNHEY and CDR2 SMNVEV (reference sequence). The germline V and J ends were trimmed by 8 bases and 0 bases, with 13 bases remaining between them. The CDR3 extends over 14 amino acids. The CDR3 nucleotides are TGTGCCAGCTCCCCCACAGTATACCAAGAGACCCAGTACTTC. This sequence encodes CASSPTVYQETQYF.

This chain uses TRBV5-4 with TRBJ2-5, with TRBD1 matching over 11 bases. Germline V CDR1 and CDR2: SGHNT, YYREEE (reference sequence). The CDR3 is 15 amino acids. Trimming at V came to 4 bases and at J to 5 bases, leaving 7 bases not matched to a gene. DNA of the CDR3: TGTGCCAGCAGCCTTATGGACAGGGGGCTCGAGACCCAGTACTTC. Its protein product is CASSLMDRGLETQYF.

This sequence joins TRBV5-5 and TRBJ2-5; D may be TRBD2 (6 bases). From germline, CDR1 is SGHKS and CDR2 YYEKEE (reference sequence). V was pared by 1 base and J by 4 bases, with 11 bases between. The CDR3 contains 14 residues. CDR3 coding DNA: TGTGCCAGCAGCTTGTCAGGGAGGTTAGAGACCCAGTACTTC. It translates to CASSLSGRLETQYF.

This clone was counted a single time. The V call is TRBV6-6, the J call TRBJ2-5; 11 bases align to TRBD1. Germline values: CDR1 MNHNY, CDR2 SVGAGI (reference sequence). With 5 bases clipped from V and 5 bases from J, the junction kept 4 bases outside the gene matches. This CDR3 has 14 residues. The CDR3 bases are TGTGCCAGCAGTCGGACAGGGGGCAGGGAGACCCAGTACTTC. Translated, it gives CASSRTGGRETQYF.

The rearrangement uses TRBV18 and TRBJ2-7; 9 nucleotides line up with TRBD1. The CDR3 loop spans 18 amino acids. From germline, CDR1 is KGHSH and CDR2 LQKENI. V dropped 3 bases and J dropped 0; count of bases not matched to a gene: 12. The CDR3: CASSPVSLGQGSSYEQYF. The CDR3 DNA follows: TGTGCCAGCTCACCCGTCAGCCTTGGACAGGGGAGCTCCTACGAGCAGTACTTC.

The chain uses TRBV9 and TRBJ2-7, with TRBD1 identical over 8 bases. CDR1 SGDLS and CDR2 YYNGEE come from the germline V gene. The CDR3 is 14 amino acids. V shed 6 bases and J 3 bases; nucleotides not matched to a gene: 8. The CDR3 is CASNEDRAVYEQYF. DNA of the CDR3: TGTGCCAGCAATGAGGACAGGGCGGTCTACGAGCAGTACTTC. The full variable domain, rest sourced from reference TRBV9 and TRBJ2-7, is DSGVTQTPKHLITATGQRVTLRCSPRSGDLSVYWYQQSLDQGLQFLIQYYNGEERAKGNILERFSAQQFPDLHSELNLSSLELGDSALYFCASNEDRAVYEQYFGPGTRLTVT.

V and J are TRBV28 and TRBJ1-2; D gene unclear. With 4 bases removed from V and 7 bases from J, the gap between germline ends came to 10 bases. CDR3 length: 12 residues. Germline values: CDR1 MDHEN, CDR2 SYDVKM. Written as DNA, the CDR3 is TGTGCCAGCAGTTCCCGATACGGTGGCTACACCTTC. Residues: CASSSRYGGYTF.

The CDR3 bases are TGTGCCAGCAGCGTAGACCCGGGGGCCTACGAGCAGTACTTC. Encoded protein: CASSVDPGAYEQYF. The chain is built from TRBV9 and TRBJ2-7; maybe TRBD2 (6 bases). This CDR3 region has 14 residues. The V end lost 0 bases, the J end lost 2 bases, and 9 bases lay between the germline ends. Germline lookup yields CDR1 SGDLS and CDR2 YYNGEE.

V is TRBV30 and J is TRBJ1-5; a weak D match, TRBD1 (6 bases). V was shortened by 0 bases and J by 6 bases, with 15 bases between the two germline ends. Germline V CDR1 and CDR2: GTSNPN, SVGIG (reference sequence). The CDR3 consists of 15 residues. CDR3 region: CAWSVGGGGFQPQHF. In DNA form, the CDR3 reads TGTGCCTGGAGTGTGGGGGGGGGCGGATTTCAGCCCCAGCATTTT.

The chain links TRBV4-1 to TRBJ2-5; D unclear. CDR3 size: 13 residues. Trimming cost V 1 base and J 5 bases, with 8 bases left between them. Germline V gives CDR1 MGHRA, CDR2 YSYEKL. This CDR3 is CASSQVLSETQYF. CDR3 DNA sequence: TGCGCCAGCAGCCAAGTGTTATCGGAGACCCAGTACTTC.

This clone was seen just once. The chain recombines TRBV28 with TRBJ2-7; 7 nucleotides match TRBD1. Trimming took 8 bases from V and 2 from J; bases not matched to a gene: 9. Germline V gene sequence: CDR1 MDHEN, CDR2 SYDVKM. The CDR3 contains 14 residues. The CDR3 here is CASADIDRAYEQYF. For the CDR3, the DNA is TGTGCCAGCGCCGATATAGACAGGGCCTACGAGCAGTACTTC.

This sequence joins TRBV5-6 and TRBJ2-7, with 7 bases matching TRBD2. Trimming took 3 bases from V and 3 from J; bases not matched to a gene: 9. CDR1 and CDR2 (germline): SGHDT, YYEEEE. This CDR3 has 15 residues. The CDR3 nucleotides are TGTGCCAGCAGCTCCGCGGGGAGGGCGAACTACGAGCAGTACTTC. It translates to CASSSAGRANYEQYF.

The V gene is TRBV19, the J gene TRBJ1-6; no definite D call. V lost 1 base and J lost 7, with 20 bases in between. This CDR3 has 18 residues. Looked up from germline, CDR1 is LNHDA and CDR2 is SQIVND (reference sequence). The CDR3 nucleotides are TGTGCCAGTAGTATAGCCCCGGTCCCCTTTGGGCTAAATTCACCCCTCCACTTT. Encoded protein: CASSIAPVPFGLNSPLHF.